These T cell receptor beta chains were read from a single sample in a study of blood T cell repertoires in COVID-19. Sequencing was performed with immunoSEQ multiplex PCR; in TCRdb, only in-frame clones are kept and a portion is missing. The sample gives 200,000 to 250,000 clones, 83% of which show up once; less than 4% is in the top ten. Sequencing was performed on PBMCs or T cells enriched from blood (not recorded which). The receptors derive from a woman aged 40 to 50 who had been exposed to COVID-19. Each CDR3 is given with its conserved first and last residue. D genes are given only for firm matches. Not all rows give a size; the values are once, few, many and, for expanded clones, a class.

j_gene | abundance | d_gene | v_gene | CDR3nt | CDR3aa
TRBJ2-2 | - | TRBD2 | TRBV9 | TGTGCCAGCAGCGTAGGGGGCGGGGGTTCGTATAGCACCGGGGAGCTGTTTTTT | CASSVGGGGSYSTGELFF
TRBJ1-1 | - | TRBD1 | TRBV29-1 | TGCAGCGTTACGCCAGGGGGAACTGAAGCTTTCTTT | CSVTPGGTEAFF
TRBJ2-3 | - | TRBD2 | TRBV3-1/TRBV3-2 | TGTGCCAGCAGCCAACCTATACTAGCGGGGGTTAGCACAGATACGCAGTATTTT | CASSQPILAGVSTDTQYF
TRBJ1-3 | - | - | TRBV7-8 | TGTGCCAGCGTGATCCGAGGGACTAACTCTGGAAACACCATATATTTT | CASVIRGTNSGNTIYF
TRBJ1-4 | - | - | TRBV25-1 | TGTGCCAGCAGTTCTCAGGGGTTCAGTGGAAAACTGTTTTTT | CASSSQGFSGKLFF
TRBJ2-3 | - | - | TRBV7-2 | TGTGCCAGCAGTTCTAGTTTTGGCACAGATACGCAGTATTTT | CASSSSFGTDTQYF
TRBJ1-6 | - | - | TRBV5-1 | TGCGCCAGCAGCTCTCAGTATGGTTCACCCCTCCACTTT | CASSSQYGSPLHF
TRBJ1-1 | - | - | TRBV7-8 | TGTGCCAGCAGACCAACCACGGCAGGGCTTGAAGCTTTCTTT | CASRPTTAGLEAFF
TRBJ1-4 | - | - | TRBV21-1 | TGTGCCAGCAGCACCCTTACCGGGACAGGGGCCCTCGCTAATGAAAAACTGTTTTTT | CASSTLTGTGALANEKLFF
TRBJ2-5 | - | - | TRBV29-1 | TGCAGCGTTGAAGACAGGACCCAGTACTTC | CSVEDRTQYF
TRBJ1-6 | - | - | TRBV25-1 | TGTGCCAGCAGTCGGAGCTCCTATAATTCACCCCTCCACTTT | CASSRSSYNSPLHF
TRBJ1-1 | once | TRBD1 | TRBV12-3/TRBV12-4 | TGTGCCAGCAGCGGGGGACAGGGGTATGAAGCTTTCTTT | CASSGGQGYEAFF
TRBJ2-5 | - | TRBD1 | TRBV9 | TGTGCCAGCAGCCCCCTCGACAGGGCAGAGACCCAGTACTTC | CASSPLDRAETQYF
TRBJ2-1 | - | TRBD2 | TRBV4-3 | TGCGCCAGCAGCCAAAATATTTTGCGGGGGAGCTCCTACAATGAGCAGTTCTTC | CASSQNILRGSSYNEQFF
TRBJ1-1 | - | - | TRBV12-3/TRBV12-4 | TGTGCCAGCAGGCGAAACAGAGGGACTGAAGCTTTCTTT | CASRRNRGTEAFF
TRBJ1-6 | - | - | TRBV9 | TGTGCCAGCCGCTCGACAGTAAATAATTCACCCCTCCACTTT | CASRSTVNNSPLHF
TRBJ2-2 | - | TRBD2 | TRBV5-6 | TGTGCCAGCAGCTTGCTCAGCGGGGGGCCCGGGGAGCTGTTTTTT | CASSLLSGGPGELFF
TRBJ2-1 | once | - | TRBV7-2 | TGTGCCAGCAGCTTAGACTTGAACAATGAGCAGTTCTTC | CASSLDLNNEQFF
TRBJ1-6 | - | - | TRBV7-3 | TGTGCCAGCAGCTTAGAAGGGGTAGGATCACCCCTCCACTTT | CASSLEGVGSPLHF
TRBJ2-2 | - | - | TRBV10-2 | TGCGCCAGGGCGGACACTGCGAACACCGGGGAGCTGTTTTTT | CARADTANTGELFF
TRBJ2-1 | - | TRBD1 | TRBV7-3 | TGTGCCAGCAGCTCAACAGGGGGTCTTTGGAATGAGCAGTTCTTC | CASSSTGGLWNEQFF
TRBJ1-6 | - | - | TRBV7-3 | TGTGCCAGCAGCCTAAGCGGGCAGGGGCTTTATTCACCCCTCCACTTT | CASSLSGQGLYSPLHF
TRBJ2-2 | - | TRBD2 | TRBV27 | TGTGCCAGCAGTTTCTATAGCGGGGCCGCCGGGGAGCTGTTTTTT | CASSFYSGAAGELFF
TRBJ1-1 | - | TRBD1 | TRBV10-1 | TGCGCCAGCAGTGAAGGCGAAAGACAGGGGAACACTGAAGCTTTCTTT | CASSEGERQGNTEAFF
TRBJ1-4 | few | TRBD1 | TRBV27 | TGTGCCAGCAGTTTGTACGGACAGGGGGCGATCCCCCAAACTAATGAAAAACTGTTTTTT | CASSLYGQGAIPQTNEKLFF
TRBJ2-3 | - | TRBD2 | TRBV28 | TGTGCCAGCAGTTTATCTTTAAGCGGGGCGGTCACAGATACGCAGTATTTT | CASSLSLSGAVTDTQYF
TRBJ2-2 | once | TRBD2 | TRBV2 | TGTGCCAGCAGTCCGCAACTAGCGGGGAACACCGGGGAGCTGTTTTTT | CASSPQLAGNTGELFF
TRBJ2-5 | - | - | TRBV5-1 | TGCGCCAGCAGCTTGGTCATTACAGGGCAAGAGACCCAGTACTTC | CASSLVITGQETQYF
TRBJ1-2 | - | TRBD1 | TRBV28 | TGTGCCAGCAGTTACACAGGGGACGGCTATGGCTACACCTTC | CASSYTGDGYGYTF
TRBJ2-6 | - | - | TRBV14 | TGTGCCAGCAGCCCCCCCTATCCTGGGGCCAACGTCCTGACTTTC | CASSPPYPGANVLTF
TRBJ1-1 | - | - | TRBV3-1/TRBV3-2 | TGTGCCAGCAGCCAAGTCGACGCAGGGGCCACTGAAGCTTTCTTT | CASSQVDAGATEAFF
TRBJ1-2 | - | TRBD1 | TRBV14 | TGTGCCAGCAGCCAACTGACAGGGTTCTATGGCTACACCTTC | CASSQLTGFYGYTF
TRBJ2-1 | - | TRBD1 | TRBV18 | TGTGCCAGCTCACAGGGGACAGGGGCCAATGAGCAGTTCTTC | CASSQGTGANEQFF
TRBJ2-5 | - | TRBD2 | TRBV5-6 | TGTGCCAGCAGCTTGCTAGCGGCGCAGACCCAGTACTTC | CASSLLAAQTQYF
TRBJ1-5 | - | TRBD1 | TRBV6-5 | TGTGCCAGCAGGCAAGCTCAGACAGGGAATCAGCCCCAGCATTTT | CASRQAQTGNQPQHF